This TCR beta chain was captured in a study of blood T cell repertoires in COVID-19. Across the study: Researchers got acute and convalescent COVID-19 samples from the United States, Italy and Spain. The cDNA or gDNA used as material had been derived from T cells, B-cell-depleted T cells, or PBMCs.

The method was immunoSEQ multiplex PCR; TCRdb's version includes in-frame clones alone and lacks a portion of them. The sample includes around 190,000 clones, approximately 86% seen only once; the top ten take around a tenth. The cohort comprised adults aged about 18 to 89 years residing in 20 to 25 US areas. Researchers sorted participants into cohorts using their self-reported clinical history. This CDR3 region has 15 residues. V dropped 3 bases and J dropped 9; count of bases not matched to a gene: 6. Germline CDR1 reads LGHDT; CDR2 reads YNNKEL (reference sequence). The TCR sequence derives from a man between 18 and 29 years old with acute COVID-19. The sample taken for sequencing was PBMCs or T cells enriched from blood (not recorded which). The V gene is TRBV3-1 (or the pseudogene TRBV3-2), the J gene TRBJ2-1; 12 bases are shared with TRBD2. The CDR3 nucleotides are TGTGCCAGCAGCCACCGGACTAGCGGGAAGGTTGAGCAGTTCTTC. This translates into CASSHRTSGKVEQFF.